One sample yielded the 20 T cell receptor beta chains listed below, sequenced in a study of memory CD4+ T cells and cytomegalovirus serostatus. The sort gate was single viable CD3+CD4+CD8-CD45RO+ cells for memory CD4+ T cells. Repertoires were generated with immunoSEQ multiplex PCR, while TCRdb's copy carries only in-frame clones and drops some. The repertoire consists of some 52,000 clones, with around four fifths occurring once and the leading ten covering 2%. The sequenced sample consisted of memory CD4+ T cells from blood. Receptors originate from an adult in good health and CMV-seropositive.

The chain combines TRBV9 with TRBJ2-1; 15 nucleotides agree with TRBD2. In germline, CDR1 is SGDLS, CDR2 YYNGEE. V shed 5 bases and J 7 bases; nucleotides not matched to a gene: 16. The CDR3 loop spans 19 amino acids. The CDR3, as DNA: TGTGCCAGCAGTACCGGGACTAGCGGGGGGCTCGGCAGTAGGAATGAGCAGTTCTTC. This sequence encodes CASSTGTSGGLGSRNEQFF.

The chain is built from TRBV7-2 and TRBJ1-2, with TRBD1 identical over 7 bases. Germline V gives CDR1 SGHTA, CDR2 FQGNSA. This CDR3 is 14 amino acids long. After removal of 5 bases from V and 6 bases from J, the junction contained 9 bases not matched to a gene. CDR3 sequence reads: CASSRGQARDGYTF. CDR3 nucleotide sequence: TGTGCCAGCAGCCGCGGACAGGCGCGGGATGGCTACACCTTC.

The genes are TRBV5-1 and TRBJ2-5; weak D call: TRBD1 (6 bases). CDR1 SGHRS and CDR2 YFSETQ come from the germline V gene. Trimming took off 0 bases at V and 5 bases at J, with 14 bases between the two ends. This CDR3 has 15 amino acids. CDR3 amino acids: CASSLVGGPEETQYF. CDR3 in DNA: TGCGCCAGCAGCTTGGTTGGGGGCCCGGAGGAGACCCAGTACTTC. Variable domain in full (rest from reference TRBV5-1 and TRBJ2-5): KAGVTQTPRYLIKTRGQQVTLSCSPISGHRSVSWYQQTPGQGLQFLFEYFSETQRNKGNFPGRFSGRQFSNSRSEMNVSTLELGDSALYLCASSLVGGPEETQYFGPGTRLLVL.

The chain couples TRBV7-2 to TRBJ2-1; 8 bases line up with TRBD2. The V segment lost 5 bases and the J segment 9 bases; nucleotides outside the gene matches: 9. Germline V gene data show CDR1 as SGHTA and CDR2 as FQGNSA. CDR3 size: 14 residues. CDR3: CASSQGTGGAEQFF. The CDR3 coding sequence is TGTGCCAGCAGCCAAGGGACGGGAGGGGCTGAGCAGTTCTTC.

The chain links TRBV5-1 to TRBJ1-6; TRBD1 matches 9 bases. V trimming: 4 bases; J trimming: 5 bases; junction bases outside the gene matches: 7. Germline CDR1 is SGHRS and CDR2 is YFSETQ. The CDR3 contains 16 residues. CDR3 loop: CASSPTGQGHNSPLHF. The CDR3 DNA reads as TGCGCCAGCAGCCCTACAGGACAGGGGCATAATTCACCCCTCCACTTT.

This clone appeared once. The chain links TRBV30 to TRBJ2-7; maybe TRBD2 (6 bases). Per the germline V gene, CDR1 is GTSNPN and CDR2 is SVGIG (reference sequence). There are 15 residues in the CDR3. V lost 4 bases and J 6 bases, leaving 22 bases between the germline ends. This chain's CDR3 is CAWTQTGEVLTEQYF. CDR3 bases: TGTGCCTGGACTCAAACGGGGGAGGTCCTCACCGAGCAGTACTTC.

The chain links TRBV4-3 to TRBJ1-3, with D hard to call. This CDR3 has 18 amino acids. Germline V gives CDR1 LGHNA, CDR2 YSLEER. V dropped 1 base and J dropped 0 bases, with 16 bases sitting between them. The CDR3 loop is CASSQGVPVLGSGNTIYF. CDR3 nucleotide sequence: TGCGCCAGCAGCCAAGGTGTTCCCGTGTTGGGCTCTGGAAACACCATATATTTT.

The V call is TRBV2, the J call TRBJ2-2; perhaps TRBD1 as D (5 bases). Germline-derived CDR1 and CDR2 are SNHLY and FYNNEI. The germline V and J ends were trimmed by 7 bases and 5 bases, with 17 bases remaining between them. The CDR3 sequence is 15 residues long. The DNA for the CDR3 is TGTGCCAGCACCAAGAATGAAGCAGGGACCGGGGAGCTGTTTTTT. It yields the protein CASTKNEAGTGELFF.

In DNA form, the CDR3 reads TGTGCCAGCAGCTTCCACGACAGGATCCGCCTAGATACGCAGTATTTT. This sequence encodes CASSFHDRIRLDTQYF. The V call is TRBV9, the J call TRBJ2-3; D might be TRBD1 (6 bases). This CDR3 has 16 residues. The V and J ends lost 4 bases and 5 bases respectively, with 20 bases between them. CDR1 and CDR2 from the germline V gene are SGDLS and YYNGEE.

The J gene is TRBJ2-7, the V gene TRBV7-8; either TRBD1 or TRBD2 may supply D (7 bases each). Germline assignment: CDR1 SGHVS and CDR2 FQNEAQ. CDR3 length: 13 amino acids. Trimming pared 2 bases from V and 4 bases from J, leaving 9 bases between. The CDR3 DNA sequence: TGTGCCAGCAGCTTACAGGGGGGGTACGAGCAGTACTTC. Its protein product is CASSLQGGYEQYF.

The V and J genes are TRBV28 and TRBJ2-3; D perhaps matches TRBD1 (5 bases). Germline V gene data show CDR1 as MDHEN and CDR2 as SYDVKM. This CDR3 contains 14 residues. Trimming removed 9 bases from V and 2 bases from J, with 15 bases in between. The DNA of the CDR3 is TGTGCCAGTCAGGGTGGGTGGAACACAGATACGCAGTATTTT. Translating it yields CASQGGWNTDTQYF.

The chain uses TRBV7-2 and TRBJ2-3; 7 bases line up with TRBD2. V lost 5 bases to trimming and J lost 2 bases; unmatched junction nucleotides: 4. The germline CDR1 and CDR2 sequences are SGHTA and FQGNSA. The CDR3 consists of 14 residues. The CDR3 loop is CASSPRDYTDTQYF. As DNA, the CDR3 is TGTGCCAGCAGCCCAAGGGACTACACAGATACGCAGTATTTT.

This sequence joins TRBV14 and TRBJ2-2; 8 bases agree with TRBD1. V shed 6 bases and J 6 bases; nucleotides not matched to a gene: 9. The CDR3 contains 15 residues. Germline CDR1 is SGHDN and CDR2 is FVKESK. The CDR3 reads CASSLGQGRAGELFF. DNA for the CDR3: TGTGCCAGCAGTCTCGGACAGGGCCGGGCCGGGGAGCTGTTTTTT.

For this clone: The junction and the germline gene differ at one end; a read error may be behind it. CDR3 DNA: TGTGCCAGCAGTTACTCCTCTATGACTAGCCCCCATTTT. This encodes CASSYSSMTSPHF. The chain joins TRBV6-6 to TRBJ2-3, with 7 positions matching TRBD2. CDR1 MNHNY and CDR2 SVGAGI come from the germline V gene (reference sequence). This CDR3 is built from 13 residues.

This clone appeared a single time. Written as DNA, the CDR3 is TGTGCCAGCAGCTCGCAGGGAGCTGGAAACACCATATATTTT. Protein sequence: CASSSQGAGNTIYF. The chain recombines TRBV7-8 with TRBJ1-3; maybe TRBD1 (5 bases). Looked up from germline, CDR1 is SGHVS and CDR2 is FQNEAQ. The V end lost 4 bases, the J end lost 2 bases, and 9 bases lay between the germline ends. The CDR3 has 14 residues.

The rearrangement links TRBV6-6 to TRBJ2-7, with 9 bases fitting TRBD1. This CDR3 spans 16 amino acids. The germline gives CDR1 MNHNY, CDR2 SVGAGI (reference sequence). Losses at the gene ends were 4 bases for V and 1 base for J; bases not matched to a gene: 8. The CDR3 coding sequence is TGTGCCAGCAGTTCTCCGGGACAGGGCCTATCCTACGAGCAGTACTTC. Its protein product is CASSSPGQGLSYEQYF.

This clone was observed a handful of times. V and J are TRBV23-1 and TRBJ2-3, with D possibly being TRBD2 (6 bases). TRBV23-1 is flagged as an ORF with uncertain function. V was clipped by 3 bases and J by 5 bases, with 18 bases between them. The CDR3 is 16 residues long. CDR3 in amino acids: CASSHGTGVGIDTQYF. The CDR3 bases are TGCGCCAGCAGTCACGGGACGGGAGTGGGTATAGATACGCAGTATTTT.

The gene calls are TRBV5-4 and TRBJ2-2; maybe TRBD1 (6 bases). The CDR3 length is 15 residues. Germline V gene sequence: CDR1 SGHNT, CDR2 YYREEE (reference sequence). V was pared by 4 bases and J by 0 bases, with 10 bases between. The CDR3 protein is CASSPRGTNTGELFF. The CDR3 DNA sequence: TGTGCCAGCAGCCCTAGGGGGACGAACACCGGGGAGCTGTTTTTT.

This rearrangement joins TRBV7-2 to TRBJ2-3, with 7 bases that match TRBD1. Germline CDR1 SGHTA, CDR2 FQGNSA. Unmatched junction bases numbered 4, after V lost 1 base and J lost 0 bases. The CDR3 is made up of 16 amino acids. The CDR3 protein is CASSLVGTASTDTQYF. The CDR3 DNA sequence: TGTGCCAGCAGCTTAGTAGGGACAGCTAGCACAGATACGCAGTATTTT.

The chain uses TRBV6-5 and TRBJ1-6; TRBD1 aligns across 8 bases. With 5 bases clipped from V and 6 bases from J, the junction kept 3 bases outside the gene matches. Looked up from germline, CDR1 is MNHEY and CDR2 is SVGAGI. The CDR3 covers 14 residues. CDR3 sequence: CASSPGQGNSPLHF. The DNA for the CDR3 is TGTGCCAGCAGTCCAGGACAGGGTAATTCACCCCTCCACTTT.